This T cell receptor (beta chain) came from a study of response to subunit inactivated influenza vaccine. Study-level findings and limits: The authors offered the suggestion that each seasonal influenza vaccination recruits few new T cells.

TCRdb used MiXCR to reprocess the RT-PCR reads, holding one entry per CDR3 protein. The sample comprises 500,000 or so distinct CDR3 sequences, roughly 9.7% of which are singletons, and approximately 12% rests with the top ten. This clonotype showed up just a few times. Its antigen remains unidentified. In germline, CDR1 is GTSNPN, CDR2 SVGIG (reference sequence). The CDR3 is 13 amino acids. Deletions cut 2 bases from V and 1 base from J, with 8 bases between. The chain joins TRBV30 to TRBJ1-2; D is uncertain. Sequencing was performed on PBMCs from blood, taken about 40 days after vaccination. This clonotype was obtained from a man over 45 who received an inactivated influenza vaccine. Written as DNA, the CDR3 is TGTGCCTGGAGTCCAGACTTTAACTATGGCTACACCTTC. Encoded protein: CAWSPDFNYGYTF.